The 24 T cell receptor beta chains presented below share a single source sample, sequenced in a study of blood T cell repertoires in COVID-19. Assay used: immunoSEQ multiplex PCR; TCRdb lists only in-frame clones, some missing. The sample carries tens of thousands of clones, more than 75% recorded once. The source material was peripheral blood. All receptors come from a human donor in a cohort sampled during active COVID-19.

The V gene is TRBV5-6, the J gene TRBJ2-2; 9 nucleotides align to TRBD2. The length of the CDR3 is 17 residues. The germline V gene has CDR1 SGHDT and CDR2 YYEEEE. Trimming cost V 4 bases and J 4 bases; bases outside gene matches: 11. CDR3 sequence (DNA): TGTGCCAGCAGCCTCGGGGTAGCGGGGGTCCTCACCGGGGAGCTGTTTTTT. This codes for CASSLGVAGVLTGELFF. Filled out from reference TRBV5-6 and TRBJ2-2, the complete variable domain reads DAGVTQSPTHLIKTRGQQVTLRCSPKSGHDTVSWYQQALGQGPQFIFQYYEEEERQRGNFPDRFSGHQFPNYSSELNVNALLLGDSALYLCASSLGVAGVLTGELFFGEGSRLTVL.

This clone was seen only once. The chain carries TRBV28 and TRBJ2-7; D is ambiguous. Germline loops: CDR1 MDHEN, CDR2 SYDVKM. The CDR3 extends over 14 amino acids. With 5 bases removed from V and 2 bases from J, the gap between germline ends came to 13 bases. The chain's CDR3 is CASSNYNSPYEQYF. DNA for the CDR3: TGTGCCAGCAGTAATTATAATAGCCCCTACGAGCAGTACTTC.

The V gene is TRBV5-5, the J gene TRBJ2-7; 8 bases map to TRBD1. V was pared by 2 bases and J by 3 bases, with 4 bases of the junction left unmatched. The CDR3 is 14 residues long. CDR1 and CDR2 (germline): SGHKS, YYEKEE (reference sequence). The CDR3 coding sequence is TGTGCCAGCAGCTTCCAGGGGGCCTTCTACGAGCAGTACTTC. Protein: CASSFQGAFYEQYF.

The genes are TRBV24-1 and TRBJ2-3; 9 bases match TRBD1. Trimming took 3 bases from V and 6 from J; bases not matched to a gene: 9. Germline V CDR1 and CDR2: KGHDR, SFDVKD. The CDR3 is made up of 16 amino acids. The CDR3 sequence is CATSDPGTGLTDTQYF. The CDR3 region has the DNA TGTGCCACCAGTGATCCCGGGACAGGGTTAACCGATACGCAGTATTTT.

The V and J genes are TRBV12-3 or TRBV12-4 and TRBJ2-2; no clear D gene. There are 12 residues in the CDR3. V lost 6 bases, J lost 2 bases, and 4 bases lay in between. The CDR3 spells CASRYNTGELFF. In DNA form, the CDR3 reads TGTGCCAGCAGATATAACACCGGGGAGCTGTTTTTT.

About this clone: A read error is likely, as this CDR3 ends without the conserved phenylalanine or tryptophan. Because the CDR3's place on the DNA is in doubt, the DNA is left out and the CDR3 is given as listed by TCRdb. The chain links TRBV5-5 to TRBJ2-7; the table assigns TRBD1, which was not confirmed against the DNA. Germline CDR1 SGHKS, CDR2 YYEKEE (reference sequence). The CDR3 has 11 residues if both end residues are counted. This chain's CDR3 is CASSHWGQAPP.

The DNA of the CDR3 is TGTGCCAGCAGCCCCACCTTAGCGGGGGGCCTGGAGACCCAGTACTTC. It encodes CASSPTLAGGLETQYF. The chain recombines TRBV11-2 with TRBJ2-5; 10 nucleotides match TRBD2. J gave up 5 bases and V 5 bases, and 11 bases lay outside the gene matches. Germline V lookup: CDR1 SGHAT, CDR2 FQNNGV. This CDR3 has 16 amino acids.

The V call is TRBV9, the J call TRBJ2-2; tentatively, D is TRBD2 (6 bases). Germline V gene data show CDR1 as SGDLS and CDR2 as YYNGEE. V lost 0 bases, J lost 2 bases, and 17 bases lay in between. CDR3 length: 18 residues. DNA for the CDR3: TGTGCCAGCAGCGTAGAGGGCCGAGGGAGGCCAAACACCGGGGAGCTGTTTTTT. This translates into CASSVEGRGRPNTGELFF.

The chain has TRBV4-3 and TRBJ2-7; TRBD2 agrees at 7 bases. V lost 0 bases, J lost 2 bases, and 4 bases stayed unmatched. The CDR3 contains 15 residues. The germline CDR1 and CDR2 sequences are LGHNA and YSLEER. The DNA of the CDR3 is TGCGCCAGCAGCCAAGATCGCGGGGGAGCCTACGAGCAGTACTTC. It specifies CASSQDRGGAYEQYF.

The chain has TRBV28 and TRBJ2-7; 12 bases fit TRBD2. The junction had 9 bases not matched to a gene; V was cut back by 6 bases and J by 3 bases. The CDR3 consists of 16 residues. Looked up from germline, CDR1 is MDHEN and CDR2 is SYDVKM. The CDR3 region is CASRGPLTSGSYEQYF. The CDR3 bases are TGTGCCAGCAGAGGACCGCTGACTAGCGGGAGCTACGAGCAGTACTTC.

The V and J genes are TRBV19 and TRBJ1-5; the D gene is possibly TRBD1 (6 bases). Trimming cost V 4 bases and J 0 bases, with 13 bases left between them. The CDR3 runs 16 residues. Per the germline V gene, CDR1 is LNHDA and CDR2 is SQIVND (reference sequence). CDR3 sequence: CASSRPDRNSNQPQHF. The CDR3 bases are TGTGCCAGTAGTAGGCCCGACAGGAATAGCAATCAGCCCCAGCATTTT. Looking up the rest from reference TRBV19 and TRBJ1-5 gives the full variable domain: DGGITQSPKYLFRKEGQNVTLSCEQNLNHDAMYWYRQDPGQGLRLIYYSQIVNDFQKGDIAEGYSVSREKKESFPLTVTSAQKNPTAFYLCASSRPDRNSNQPQHFGDGTRLSIL.

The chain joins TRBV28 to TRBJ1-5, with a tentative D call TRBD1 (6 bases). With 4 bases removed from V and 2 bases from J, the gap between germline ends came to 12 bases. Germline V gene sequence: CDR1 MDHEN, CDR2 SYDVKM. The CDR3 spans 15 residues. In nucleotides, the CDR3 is TGTGCCAGCAGTTCAGGGGCACAGGGCAATCAGCCCCAGCATTTT. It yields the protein CASSSGAQGNQPQHF.

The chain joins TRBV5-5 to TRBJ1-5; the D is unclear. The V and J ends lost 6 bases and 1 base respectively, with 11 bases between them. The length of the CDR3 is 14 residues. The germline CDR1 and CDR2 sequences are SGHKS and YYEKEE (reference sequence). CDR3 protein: CASNLLRSNQPQHF. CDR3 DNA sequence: TGTGCCAGCAACTTACTGCGAAGCAATCAGCCCCAGCATTTT.

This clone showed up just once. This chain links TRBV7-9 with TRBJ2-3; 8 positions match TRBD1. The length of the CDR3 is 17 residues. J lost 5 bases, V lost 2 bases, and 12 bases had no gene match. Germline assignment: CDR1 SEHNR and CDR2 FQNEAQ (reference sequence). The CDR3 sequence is CASSLNPYDRGGDTQYF. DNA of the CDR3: TGTGCCAGCAGCTTAAACCCCTACGACAGGGGAGGAGATACGCAGTATTTT.

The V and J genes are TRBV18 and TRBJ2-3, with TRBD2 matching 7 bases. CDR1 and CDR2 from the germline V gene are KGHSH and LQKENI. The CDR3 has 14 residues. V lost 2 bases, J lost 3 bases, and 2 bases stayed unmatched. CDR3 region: CASSPGEGTDTQYF. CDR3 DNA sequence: TGTGCCAGCTCACCAGGGGAGGGAACAGATACGCAGTATTTT.

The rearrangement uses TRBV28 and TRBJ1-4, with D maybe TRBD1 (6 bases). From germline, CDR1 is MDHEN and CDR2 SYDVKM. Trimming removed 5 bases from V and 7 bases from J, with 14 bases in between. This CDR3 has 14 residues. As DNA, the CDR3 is TGTGCCAGCAGTCAACCCGGGACACCTGAAAAACTGTTTTTT. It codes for CASSQPGTPEKLFF.

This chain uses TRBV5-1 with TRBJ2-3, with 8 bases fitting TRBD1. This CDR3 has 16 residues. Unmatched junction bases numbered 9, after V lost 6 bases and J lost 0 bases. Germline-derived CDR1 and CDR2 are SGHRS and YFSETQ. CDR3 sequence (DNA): TGCGCCAGCACCAGGACAGGGACCGGTAGCACAGATACGCAGTATTTT. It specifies CASTRTGTGSTDTQYF.

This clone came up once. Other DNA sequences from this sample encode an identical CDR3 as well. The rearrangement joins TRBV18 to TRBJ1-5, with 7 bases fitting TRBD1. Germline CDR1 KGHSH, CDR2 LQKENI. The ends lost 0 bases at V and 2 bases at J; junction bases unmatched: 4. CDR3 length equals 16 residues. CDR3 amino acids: CASSPPAGGGNQPQHF. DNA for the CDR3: TGTGCCAGCTCACCACCGGCAGGGGGTGGCAATCAGCCCCAGCATTTT.

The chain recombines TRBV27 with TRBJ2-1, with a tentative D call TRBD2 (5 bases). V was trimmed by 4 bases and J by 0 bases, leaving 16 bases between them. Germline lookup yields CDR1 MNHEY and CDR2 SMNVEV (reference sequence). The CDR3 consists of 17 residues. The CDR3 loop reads CASSSPKIGSSYNEQFF. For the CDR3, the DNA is TGTGCCAGCAGTTCACCTAAGATAGGGAGCTCCTACAATGAGCAGTTCTTC.

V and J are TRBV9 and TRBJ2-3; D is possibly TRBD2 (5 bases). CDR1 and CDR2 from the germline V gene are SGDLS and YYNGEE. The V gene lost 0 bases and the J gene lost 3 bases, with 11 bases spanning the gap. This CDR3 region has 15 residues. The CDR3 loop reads CASSVGPPGTDTQYF. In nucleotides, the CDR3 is TGTGCCAGCAGCGTAGGGCCTCCGGGAACAGATACGCAGTATTTT. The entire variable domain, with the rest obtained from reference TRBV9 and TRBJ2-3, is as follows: DSGVTQTPKHLITATGQRVTLRCSPRSGDLSVYWYQQSLDQGLQFLIQYYNGEERAKGNILERFSAQQFPDLHSELNLSSLELGDSALYFCASSVGPPGTDTQYFGPGTRLTVL.

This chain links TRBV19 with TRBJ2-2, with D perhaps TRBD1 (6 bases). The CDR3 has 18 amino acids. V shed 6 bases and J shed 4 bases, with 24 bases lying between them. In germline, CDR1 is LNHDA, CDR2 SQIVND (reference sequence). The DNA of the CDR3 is TGTGCCAGTAGACGACCTCCCGGAGGACAGTTTTTCACCGGGGAGCTGTTTTTT. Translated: CASRRPPGGQFFTGELFF.

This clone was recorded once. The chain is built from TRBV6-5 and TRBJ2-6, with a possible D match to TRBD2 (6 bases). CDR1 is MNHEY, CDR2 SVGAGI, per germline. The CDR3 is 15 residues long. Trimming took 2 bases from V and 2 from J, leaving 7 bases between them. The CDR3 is CASSYGGTGANVLTF. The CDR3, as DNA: TGTGCCAGCAGTTACGGGGGGACTGGGGCCAACGTCCTGACTTTC.

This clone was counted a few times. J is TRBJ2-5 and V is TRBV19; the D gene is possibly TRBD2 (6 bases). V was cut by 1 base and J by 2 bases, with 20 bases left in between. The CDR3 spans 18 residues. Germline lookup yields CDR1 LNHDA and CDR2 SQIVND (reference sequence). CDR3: CASSIGGGAGPGQETQYF. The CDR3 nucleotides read TGTGCCAGTAGTATAGGTGGAGGGGCGGGACCGGGACAAGAGACCCAGTACTTC. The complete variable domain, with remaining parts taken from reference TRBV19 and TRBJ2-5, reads DGGITQSPKYLFRKEGQNVTLSCEQNLNHDAMYWYRQDPGQGLRLIYYSQIVNDFQKGDIAEGYSVSREKKESFPLTVTSAQKNPTAFYLCASSIGGGAGPGQETQYFGPGTRLLVL.

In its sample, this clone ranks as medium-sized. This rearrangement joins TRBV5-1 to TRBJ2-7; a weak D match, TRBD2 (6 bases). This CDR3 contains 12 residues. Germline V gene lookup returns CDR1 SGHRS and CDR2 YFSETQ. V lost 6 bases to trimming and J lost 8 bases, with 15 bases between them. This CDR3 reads CASNEEGNQQYF. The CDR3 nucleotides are TGCGCCAGCAACGAGGAGGGGAATCAGCAGTACTTC.